The rows below give T cell receptor beta chains drawn from one sample of a study of blood T cell repertoires in COVID-19. Produced via immunoSEQ multiplex PCR; TCRdb's table is partial and in-frame only. Among about 49,000 clones listed, about four fifths were seen once. The sequencing sample was made of peripheral blood. The receptors here all came from a woman aged 60-75 years with acute or convalescent COVID-19. Each CDR3 is given with its conserved first and last residue. The order of the fields is CDR3 DNA, CDR3 protein, D gene, V gene, J gene, clone size. A D gene is named only where the DNA matches it firmly. A clone size is listed for some rows: how often the clone was seen (once, few, many), or a class if it is expanded.

TGTGCCAGCAGTTTACGCCTAACAGGGATCACTGAAGCTTTCTTT	CASSLRLTGITEAFF	NA	TRBV27	TRBJ1-1	NA
TGTGCCAGCAGCGAGGAGGGGAGGGGTTACAATGAGCAGTTCTTC	CASSEEGRGYNEQFF	TRBD2	TRBV9	TRBJ2-1	NA
TGTGCCATCAGTACCGGGACAAGCTCCTACGAGCAGTACTTC	CAISTGTSSYEQYF	NA	TRBV10-3	TRBJ2-7	NA
TGTGCCAGCAGCTTAGATCGGGGGACCGGGGCCAACGTCCTGACTTTC	CASSLDRGTGANVLTF	NA	TRBV7-6	TRBJ2-6	once
TGCGCCAGCAGCCTGACTAGCGGGGGCCCAGATACGCAGTATTTT	CASSLTSGGPDTQYF	TRBD2	TRBV5-1	TRBJ2-3	NA
TGTGCCAGCAGTTCCGGACAGACGTATGGCTACACCTTC	CASSSGQTYGYTF	NA	TRBV2	TRBJ1-2	NA
TGTGCCAGCAGTGACAGGGGAGTGAACACTGAAGCTTTCTTT	CASSDRGVNTEAFF	TRBD1	TRBV11-1	TRBJ1-1	few
TGTGCCAGCAGCTTAGTAGTGGGCTATAGTAGCGGGAGGGCCCAGGAGCAGTACTTC	CASSLVVGYSSGRAQEQYF	TRBD2	TRBV7-6	TRBJ2-7	once
TGTGCCAGTAGTATGCTAAAGCTGCCCCAGCATTTT	CASSMLKLPQHF	NA	TRBV19	TRBJ1-5	few
TGTGCCACCAGTAGGACAGGGCCTAACACTGAAGCTTTCTTT	CATSRTGPNTEAFF	TRBD1	TRBV24-1	TRBJ1-1	NA
TGTGCCAGCGCGGTGCAAGGAGAGCGGTCACCCCTCCACTTT	CASAVQGERSPLHF	NA	TRBV5-4	TRBJ1-6	NA
TGTGCCAGCAGCTCCTCCGGGACTAGGACGGAGACCCAGTACTTC	CASSSSGTRTETQYF	TRBD2	TRBV7-6	TRBJ2-5	NA
TGCGCCAGCAGCATTGTCGTACAGCCTTACGAGCAGTACTTC	CASSIVVQPYEQYF	NA	TRBV5-1	TRBJ2-7	NA
TGTGCCATCGCAGGGTCGGGAAACACCATATATTTT	CAIAGSGNTIYF	NA	TRBV10-3	TRBJ1-3	NA
TGTGCCAGCAGCCGAGGACAGGGGTTTGTAGGGGACACCGGGGAGCTGTTTTTT	CASSRGQGFVGDTGELFF	TRBD1	TRBV11-2	TRBJ2-2	NA
TGTGCCAGCAGCCAAGGAGAGCGGGGGGGCAGCACCGGGGAGCTGTTTTTT	CASSQGERGGSTGELFF	TRBD2	TRBV14	TRBJ2-2	NA
TGTGCCAGTAGTTTCAGACTAGCGGTATCCTACGAGCAGTACTTC	CASSFRLAVSYEQYF	TRBD2	TRBV19	TRBJ2-7	few
TGTGCCAGCAGGGCTAGCGGGAGGAGCACAGATACGCAGTATTTT	CASRASGRSTDTQYF	TRBD2	TRBV9	TRBJ2-3	NA
TGTGCCAGCAGTCTTACCTCAGGGGACGGAGAGACCCAGTACTTC	CASSLTSGDGETQYF	NA	TRBV7-7	TRBJ2-5	NA
TGTGCCAGCAGCAGTCCAGAGGAAATCGCCTACAATGAGCAGTTCTTC	CASSSPEEIAYNEQFF	NA	TRBV9	TRBJ2-1	NA
TGCGCCAGCAGCTTGACGGGGGGAGGACACGGCAATGAGCAGTTCTTC	CASSLTGGGHGNEQFF	TRBD2	TRBV5-1	TRBJ2-1	NA
TGTGCCAGCACCCGAGGATTAGTTAACAATGAGCAGTTCTTC	CASTRGLVNNEQFF	NA	TRBV2	TRBJ2-1	NA
TGCGCCAGCAGCTTGGCTAGCGGGAGCTTTTACGAGCAGTACTTC	CASSLASGSFYEQYF	TRBD2	TRBV5-1	TRBJ2-7	NA
TGCAGTTCCGGGAAGGGTGAAAAACTGTTTTTT	CSSGKGEKLFF	NA	TRBV20-1	TRBJ1-4	NA
TGCGCCAGCAGCCTTACAGCCGGGACAGGCCATGGCTACACCTTC	CASSLTAGTGHGYTF	TRBD1	TRBV4-1	TRBJ1-2	NA
TGTGCCAGCAGTGAAGAAGGGGTTATGTCACCCCTCCACTTT	CASSEEGVMSPLHF	NA	TRBV2	TRBJ1-6	once
TGTGCCAGCAGCTCGTCACTAGCGGGAGAGTATGAGCAGTTCTTC	CASSSSLAGEYEQFF	TRBD2	TRBV5-4	TRBJ2-1	NA
TGTGCCATTGGGGGGGGCGATGAAAAACTGTTTTTT	CAIGGGDEKLFF	NA	TRBV10-3	TRBJ1-4	NA
TGTGCCAGCAGCTTAGAATCGGGGGGCAGGGCTGAAGCTTTCTTT	CASSLESGGRAEAFF	NA	TRBV11-2	TRBJ1-1	NA
TGCGCCAGCAGCTTAACGAGGTATAACACCGGGGAGCTGTTTTTT	CASSLTRYNTGELFF	NA	TRBV5-1	TRBJ2-2	NA
TGTGCCAGCAGCCTTCCGGGGGGTAGCACAGATACGCAGTATTTT	CASSLPGGSTDTQYF	TRBD2	TRBV3-1/TRBV3-2	TRBJ2-3	NA
TGTGCCAGCAGTGCCCTCAGGGAGCAGTACTTC	CASSALREQYF	NA	TRBV25-1	TRBJ2-7	NA
TGTGCCACCAGCAGAGACCGACCGGGGGGCACAGATACGCAGTATTTT	CATSRDRPGGTDTQYF	NA	TRBV15	TRBJ2-3	NA
TGCGCCAGCAGCTTGTCCAGCTATGGCTACACCTTC	CASSLSSYGYTF	NA	TRBV5-1	TRBJ1-2	once
TGTGCCAGCAGCTCTAGATCAAAAGGGCTGTTTTTT	CASSSRSKGLFF	NA	TRBV11-2	TRBJ2-2	once
TGCGCCAGCAGCTTGGGGACAGCAAGTGAAAAACTGTTTTTT	CASSLGTASEKLFF	NA	TRBV5-1	TRBJ1-4	NA
TGTGCCAGCAGTCCCGGACAGGGAACCACTGAAGCTTTCTTT	CASSPGQGTTEAFF	TRBD1	TRBV6-5	TRBJ1-1	NA
TGTGCCAGCAGCTTAAGACCCAAGGGAGATCGGTATGGCTACACCTTC	CASSLRPKGDRYGYTF	NA	TRBV11-2	TRBJ1-2	NA
TGTGCCAGCAGCCCGGGACTAGCGGTATACGAGCAGTACTTC	CASSPGLAVYEQYF	TRBD2	TRBV7-2	TRBJ2-7	few
TGTGCCAGAAGTTGTCCCGGGACTCCGAAGGACTTATCCTACAATGAGCAGTTCTTC	CARSCPGTPKDLSYNEQFF	NA	TRBV5-3	TRBJ2-1	NA
TGTGCCCCGGTGGGGCAATCCGGGGCCAACGTCCTGACTTTC	CAPVGQSGANVLTF	NA	TRBV7-9	TRBJ2-6	once
TGCGCCAGCAGCTTGGTCACGGGGGTAGACAATGAGCAGTTCTTC	CASSLVTGVDNEQFF	NA	TRBV5-1	TRBJ2-1	once
TGTGCCAGCAGTCCCCGACCGACTAGCTACACTGAAGCTTTCTTT	CASSPRPTSYTEAFF	NA	TRBV27	TRBJ1-1	NA
TGTGCCAGCAGCTTCTCATTTGGGCGCTCTGGAAACACCATATATTTT	CASSFSFGRSGNTIYF	NA	TRBV7-2	TRBJ1-3	NA
TGTGCCAGCAGCCGGGACTGGTCCAAAGGTGAAAAACTGTTTTTT	CASSRDWSKGEKLFF	NA	TRBV6-2/TRBV6-3	TRBJ1-4	NA
TGTGCCAGCAGCCAAGAGAGGGGGCTCGGGGCTGAAGCTTTCTTT	CASSQERGLGAEAFF	TRBD1	TRBV3-1/TRBV3-2	TRBJ1-1	NA
TGTGCCAGCAGCCAATTGTCCCTCGACACTGAAGCTTTCTTT	CASSQLSLDTEAFF	NA	TRBV14	TRBJ1-1	NA
TGCGCCAGCAGCGTAAGTGCAGGGGGCAATTCACCCCTCCACTTT	CASSVSAGGNSPLHF	TRBD1	TRBV5-1	TRBJ1-6	once
TGCAGCGTTCTAAGCTATCCGGGACAGGGTAGCTCTGGGGCCAACGTCCTGACTTTC	CSVLSYPGQGSSGANVLTF	TRBD1	TRBV29-1	TRBJ2-6	NA